These 24 T cell receptor beta chains were all obtained from the same sample, sequenced in a study of blood T cell repertoires in COVID-19. This table comes from immunoSEQ multiplex PCR, and its TCRdb copy is limited to in-frame clones, with some not included. The sample lists some 70,000 clones, more than 60% occurring once. The sample was peripheral blood. Receptors were obtained from a man aged 55 to 70 with acute or convalescent COVID-19.

This chain joins TRBV6-5 and TRBJ1-2, with a tentative D call TRBD1 (6 bases). The length of the CDR3 is 13 residues. Germline values: CDR1 MNHEY, CDR2 SVGAGI. V was shortened by 7 bases and J by 8 bases, with 17 bases between the two germline ends. The CDR3 sequence is CASITDSRAGYTF. In nucleotides, the CDR3 is TGTGCCAGCATCACGGACAGTAGGGCCGGCTACACCTTC.

The chain couples TRBV30 to TRBJ1-1, with TRBD1 matching over 10 bases. Germline V lookup: CDR1 GTSNPN, CDR2 SVGIG (reference sequence). This CDR3 spans 14 amino acids. Germline trimming cut 2 bases from V and 5 bases from J; bases unmatched to any gene: 5. Here the CDR3 DNA reads TGTGCCTGGAGTCCGGGACAGGGGAAGACTGAAGCTTTCTTT. The encoded protein is CAWSPGQGKTEAFF.

This clone was recorded many times. The chain employs TRBV19 and TRBJ1-5; unclear D gene. This CDR3 spans 15 amino acids. The germline V and J ends were trimmed by 6 bases and 0 bases, with 12 bases remaining between them. Germline CDR1 and CDR2: LNHDA and SQIVND (reference sequence). CDR3 amino acids: CASSIQITSNQPQHF. The DNA of the CDR3 is TGTGCCAGTAGCATACAGATTACTAGCAATCAGCCCCAGCATTTT.

This clone came up a few times. This chain uses TRBV6-1 with TRBJ2-7, with 7 bases fitting TRBD2. The V gene's germline CDR1 is MNHNS and CDR2 SASEGT. The CDR3 length is 18 residues. V was clipped by 1 base and J by 6 bases; unmatched bases: 18. CDR3 nucleotides: TGTGCCAGCAGTGAAGGGACCTGGGGACTAACCGGGCCGGGCGAGCAGTACTTC. Its translation is CASSEGTWGLTGPGEQYF.

This chain uses TRBV4-2 with TRBJ2-1, with unresolved D. Trimming shortened V by 0 bases and J by 5 bases, and 8 bases separated the two germline ends. The V gene's germline CDR1 is LGHNA and CDR2 YNFKEQ. This CDR3 contains 14 residues. CDR3 sequence: CASSQEGADNEQFF. The CDR3 bases are TGTGCCAGCAGCCAAGAAGGTGCGGACAATGAGCAGTTCTTC.

V usage is TRBV14 and J usage is TRBJ2-1; 7 bases line up with TRBD2. This CDR3 spans 15 amino acids. Losses at the gene ends were 3 bases for V and 2 bases for J; bases not matched to a gene: 4. CDR1 and CDR2 (germline): SGHDN, FVKESK. DNA of the CDR3: TGTGCCAGCAGCCATATACTAGCGACCTACAATGAGCAGTTCTTC. Residues: CASSHILATYNEQFF. The full variable domain, its missing parts supplied by reference TRBV14 and TRBJ2-1, is EAGVTQFPSHSVIEKGQTVTLRCDPISGHDNLYWYRRVMGKEIKFLLHFVKESKQDESGMPNNRFLAERTGGTYSTLKVQPAELEDSGVYFCASSHILATYNEQFFGPGTRLTVL.

The chain has TRBV11-2 and TRBJ1-1; D is unresolved. The CDR3 has 12 amino acids. From germline, CDR1 is SGHAT and CDR2 FQNNGV. V lost 3 bases and J lost 4, with 6 bases in between. The CDR3 loop is CASSLAITEAFF. The CDR3 DNA follows: TGTGCCAGCAGCTTGGCCATCACTGAAGCTTTCTTT.

This chain joins TRBV6-6 and TRBJ2-7; D possibly corresponds to TRBD1 (5 bases). Trimming left V 0 bases short and J 7 bases short, with 13 bases between. The germline V gene has CDR1 MNHNY and CDR2 SVGAGI (reference sequence). The CDR3 has 14 residues. The DNA for the CDR3 is TGTGCCAGCAGTTACTCGAGTACCCCAGGGGAGCAGTACTTC. This sequence encodes CASSYSSTPGEQYF.

V gene TRBV7-6 combines with J gene TRBJ2-5; maybe TRBD1 (5 bases). The length of the CDR3 is 13 residues. V lost 8 bases and J lost 1, with 11 bases in between. Germline CDR1 is SGHVS and CDR2 is FNYEAQ. The CDR3 region is CASGRTPQETQYF. The CDR3, as DNA: TGTGCCAGCGGTCGGACACCCCAAGAGACCCAGTACTTC.

This clone was seen a handful of times. CDR3 region: CASSFERQFF. The CDR3, as DNA: TGTGCCAGCAGTTTCGAGAGACAGTTCTTC. The rearrangement joins TRBV12-3 or TRBV12-4 to TRBJ2-1; no firm D call. Trimming removed 3 bases at V and 13 bases at J, with 7 bases between. This CDR3 is built from 10 residues.

By sample fraction, this clone is medium-sized. This chain links TRBV6-5 with TRBJ2-7, with TRBD1 identical over 11 bases. Germline lookup yields CDR1 MNHEY and CDR2 SVGAGI. J lost 1 base, V lost 7 bases, and 3 bases had no gene match. The length of the CDR3 is 14 residues. CDR3 loop: CASTGTGGSYEQYF. The CDR3, as DNA: TGTGCCAGCACCGGGACAGGGGGATCCTACGAGCAGTACTTC.

This clone was counted a single time. This sequence joins TRBV6-5 and TRBJ1-2; TRBD1 matches 9 bases. V was clipped by 5 bases and J by 4 bases; unmatched bases: 8. The CDR3 runs to 15 residues. Germline loops: CDR1 MNHEY, CDR2 SVGAGI. The CDR3 region is CASSRRQTGGYGYTF. DNA of the CDR3: TGTGCCAGCAGTCGCCGACAGACAGGGGGCTATGGCTACACCTTC.

The CDR3: CASGGGGNTEAFF. CDR3 DNA: TGTGCCAGCGGGGGCGGGGGGAACACTGAAGCTTTCTTT. This chain links TRBV7-8 with TRBJ1-1, with a possible D match to TRBD1 (6 bases). Trimming pared 8 bases from V and 1 base from J, leaving 11 bases between. CDR3 size: 13 residues. Germline CDR1 is SGHVS and CDR2 is FQNEAQ.

The V gene is TRBV19, the J gene TRBJ2-2; 14 nucleotides line up with TRBD2. The CDR3 runs to 18 residues. Germline values: CDR1 LNHDA, CDR2 SQIVND (reference sequence). V was clipped by 5 bases and J by 2 bases; unmatched bases: 7. Here the CDR3 DNA reads TGTGCCAGTAGTGGACTAGCGGGGGGCGATATCAACACCGGGGAGCTGTTTTTT. Translated: CASSGLAGGDINTGELFF.

This clone was counted once. The chain couples TRBV5-1 to TRBJ2-7; 10 bases are a match to TRBD1. The CDR3 covers 15 residues. Per the germline V gene, CDR1 is SGHRS and CDR2 is YFSETQ. With V trimmed by 4 bases and J by 7 bases, 11 bases remained unmatched. The CDR3 loop reads CASSEPGTGDREQYF. Here the CDR3 DNA reads TGCGCCAGCAGCGAACCCGGGACAGGGGATCGGGAGCAGTACTTC.

This clone was seen a few times. This chain joins TRBV6-5 and TRBJ1-4, with 10 bases matching TRBD1. This CDR3 comprises 15 residues. V was clipped by 5 bases and J by 8 bases; unmatched bases: 8. CDR1 is MNHEY and CDR2 is SVGAGI in the germline V gene. The CDR3 protein is CASSPLGQGTEKLFF. The CDR3 DNA is TGTGCCAGCAGTCCCCTGGGACAGGGGACGGAAAAACTGTTTTTT.

In DNA form, the CDR3 reads TGTGCCAGCAGCCTCGGAAGCGTCAGGGTCACAGATACGCAGTATTTT. Its protein product is CASSLGSVRVTDTQYF. The rearrangement links TRBV3-1 (or the pseudogene TRBV3-2) to TRBJ2-3, with D tentatively TRBD1 (5 bases). The length of the CDR3 is 16 residues. Trimming took 4 bases from V and 2 from J, leaving 16 bases between them. The germline V gene encodes CDR1 LGHDT and CDR2 YNNKEL (reference sequence).

This clone appeared a single time. This sequence joins TRBV2 and TRBJ1-2; perhaps TRBD1 as D (6 bases). The V end lost 2 bases, the J end lost 6 bases, and 10 bases lay between the germline ends. Germline CDR1 is SNHLY and CDR2 is FYNNEI. The CDR3 contains 13 residues. CDR3 protein: CASSEQGLDGYTF. CDR3 nucleotide sequence: TGTGCCAGCAGTGAACAGGGGCTAGATGGCTACACCTTC. Based on the CDR3 plus reference TRBV2 and TRBJ1-2, the full variable domain is EPEVTQTPSHQVTQMGQEVILRCVPISNHLYFYWYRQILGQKVEFLVSFYNNEISEKSEIFDDQFSVERPDGSNFTLKIRSTKLEDSAMYFCASSEQGLDGYTFGSGTRLTVV.

This clone showed up just once. This chain joins TRBV15 and TRBJ2-2, with D uncertain. Germline V CDR1 and CDR2: LNHNV, YYDKDF (reference sequence). The V gene lost 0 bases and the J gene lost 2 bases, with 10 bases spanning the gap. This CDR3 region has 16 residues. The CDR3 DNA reads TGTGCCACCAGCAGAGATTTTAACATTAACACCGGGGAGCTGTTTTTT. It translates to CATSRDFNINTGELFF.

The chain recombines TRBV9 with TRBJ1-1, with a weak D call TRBD1 (6 bases). The CDR3 consists of 15 residues. The germline V and J ends were trimmed by 4 bases and 1 base, with 14 bases remaining between them. Germline loops: CDR1 SGDLS, CDR2 YYNGEE. CDR3 residues: CASSHTGWRNTEAFF. DNA for the CDR3: TGTGCCAGCAGCCATACAGGGTGGAGGAACACTGAAGCTTTCTTT.

V gene TRBV7-3 combines with J gene TRBJ2-3; 8 positions match TRBD2. Looked up from germline, CDR1 is SGHTA and CDR2 is FQGTGA. V gave up 1 base and J gave up 1 base; unmatched junction bases: 4. The CDR3 has 16 residues. DNA of the CDR3: TGTGCCAGCAGCTTAAATAGCGGGACGGGCACAGATACGCAGTATTTT. Translated, it gives CASSLNSGTGTDTQYF.

The chain recombines TRBV3-1 (or the pseudogene TRBV3-2) with TRBJ1-2, with D hard to call. Trimming removed 0 bases from V and 0 bases from J, with 8 bases in between. CDR3 size: 15 residues. CDR1 and CDR2 from the germline V gene are LGHDT and YNNKEL (reference sequence). CDR3 sequence: CASSQDRGSNYGYTF. The CDR3 nucleotides read TGTGCCAGCAGCCAAGATCGAGGGTCTAACTATGGCTACACCTTC.

The chain is built from TRBV7-3 and TRBJ2-5, with 7 bases lining up with TRBD1. The CDR3 is 14 amino acids. V shed 6 bases and J 5 bases; nucleotides not matched to a gene: 9. Germline V gene data show CDR1 as SGHTA and CDR2 as FQGTGA. The CDR3 bases are TGTGCCAGCAGTCTACAGGGGCCAGGGGAGACCCAGTACTTC. This translates into CASSLQGPGETQYF.

The V gene is TRBV29-1, the J gene TRBJ2-7; no clear D. V dropped 5 bases and J dropped 7 bases, with 9 bases sitting between them. CDR1 is SQVTM, CDR2 ANQGSEA, per germline. The CDR3 is made up of 10 amino acids. The CDR3 bases are TGCAGCGTTTTTGACGGGGAGCAGTACTTC. Protein product: CSVFDGEQYF.